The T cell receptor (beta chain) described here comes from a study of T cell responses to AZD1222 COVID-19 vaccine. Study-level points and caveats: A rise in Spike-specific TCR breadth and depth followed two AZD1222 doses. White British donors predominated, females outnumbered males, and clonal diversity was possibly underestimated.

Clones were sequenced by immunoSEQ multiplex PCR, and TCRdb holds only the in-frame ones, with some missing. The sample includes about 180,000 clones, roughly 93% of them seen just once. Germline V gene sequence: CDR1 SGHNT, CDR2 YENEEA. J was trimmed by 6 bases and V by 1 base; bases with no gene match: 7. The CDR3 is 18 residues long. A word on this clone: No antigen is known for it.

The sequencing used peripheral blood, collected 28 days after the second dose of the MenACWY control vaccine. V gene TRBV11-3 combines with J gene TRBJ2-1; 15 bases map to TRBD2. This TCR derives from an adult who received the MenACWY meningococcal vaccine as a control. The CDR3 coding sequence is TGTGCCAGCAGCTTAGCACCGGGACTAGCGGGGGGTGTCAATGAGCAGTTCTTC. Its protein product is CASSLAPGLAGGVNEQFF.